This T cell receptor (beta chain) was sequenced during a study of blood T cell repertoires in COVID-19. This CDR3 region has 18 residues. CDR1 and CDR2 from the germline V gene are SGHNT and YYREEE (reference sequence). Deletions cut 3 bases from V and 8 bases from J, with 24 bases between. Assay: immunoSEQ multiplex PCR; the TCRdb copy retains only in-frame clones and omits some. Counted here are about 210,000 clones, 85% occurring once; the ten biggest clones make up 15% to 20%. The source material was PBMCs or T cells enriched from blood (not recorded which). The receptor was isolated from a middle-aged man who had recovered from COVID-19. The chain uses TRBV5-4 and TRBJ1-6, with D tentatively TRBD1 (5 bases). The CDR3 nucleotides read TGTGCCAGCAGCTATTATATTGGAGGGGCCTTCAAGTATTCACCCCTCCACTTT. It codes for CASSYYIGGAFKYSPLHF.